This T cell receptor beta chain was captured in a study of glioma-infiltrating T cells after dendritic cell vaccination. The repertoire was sequenced with immunoSEQ multiplex PCR; TCRdb's copy has only in-frame clones and lacks some. The table has tens of thousands of clones, around 80% seen once; the top ten hold under 2.5%. Trimming took 2 bases from V and 2 from J, leaving 4 bases between them. From germline, CDR1 is SGHNT and CDR2 YYREEE (reference sequence). This CDR3 has 13 amino acids. The chain is built from TRBV5-4 and TRBJ2-2; D remains ambiguous. The TCR originated in a human donor with glioblastoma. The sequences come from blood, collected before dendritic cell vaccination. The CDR3, as DNA: TGTGCCAGCAGCTTACAAAACACCGGGGAGCTGTTTTTT. Its protein is CASSLQNTGELFF.